These T cell receptor beta chains were read from a single sample in a study of blood T cell repertoires in COVID-19. Here immunoSEQ multiplex PCR was the method, and the copy in TCRdb shows in-frame clones only, minus some. The data show a few hundred thousand clones, 88% seen once. Sample: PBMCs or T cells enriched from blood (not recorded which). The receptors originated from a woman between 45 and 60 years old who had recovered from COVID-19. Each CDR3 is given with its conserved first and last residue. The D gene is left open where the match is weak. Size is stated for part of the rows, as once, few or many counts, or as a class when the clone is expanded.

v_gene	d_gene	j_gene	abundance	CDR3nt	CDR3aa
TRBV14	TRBD1	TRBJ2-7	.	TGTGCCAGCAGCCAAGACCGGGGCCGACAGGGCCTATACGAGCAGTACTTC	CASSQDRGRQGLYEQYF
TRBV7-2	.	TRBJ1-4	.	TGTGCCAGCAGCTGGGGGGTTAATGAAAAACTGTTTTTT	CASSWGVNEKLFF
TRBV28	TRBD1	TRBJ1-5	.	TGTGCCAGCAGTGCAGACAGGGCCTGGGGCAATCAGCCCCAGCATTTT	CASSADRAWGNQPQHF
TRBV28	.	TRBJ1-5	.	TGTGCCACGGGAGGGGGGGGAGGTCAGCCCCAGCATTTT	CATGGGGGQPQHF
TRBV20-1	.	TRBJ2-7	.	TGCAGTGCTAGGTCAGGGGACGAGCAGTACTTC	CSARSGDEQYF
TRBV6-6	TRBD1	TRBJ2-7	once	TGTGCCAGCAGGGTTACAACACAGGGGACGGGCGAGCAGTACTTC	CASRVTTQGTGEQYF
TRBV24-1	TRBD1	TRBJ2-1	.	TGTGCCACCAGTGATCCCGGGACAGGGACCGATGAGCAGTTCTTC	CATSDPGTGTDEQFF
TRBV5-4	.	TRBJ1-1	.	TGTGCCAGCAGCCCGACCGGGAGGAACACTGAAGCTTTCTTT	CASSPTGRNTEAFF
TRBV7-2	TRBD2	TRBJ2-7	.	TGTGCCAGCAGCTTAGAAGGACTAGCGGGAGGGCTAAACGAGCAGTACTTC	CASSLEGLAGGLNEQYF
TRBV6-5	.	TRBJ2-7	.	TGTGCCAGCAGGCACGGACAGTACGAGCAGTACTTC	CASRHGQYEQYF
TRBV6-1	TRBD1	TRBJ1-5	few	TGTGCCAGCAGTGGAAATGGACAGGTTTTCAATCAGCCCCAGCATTTT	CASSGNGQVFNQPQHF
TRBV7-2	TRBD1	TRBJ1-5	.	TGTGCCAGCAGCGCCGGGACAGGGGTTGTTCAGCCCCAGCATTTT	CASSAGTGVVQPQHF
TRBV18	.	TRBJ1-1	.	TGTGCCAGCTCACCCAGACAGACGAACACTGAAGCTTTCTTT	CASSPRQTNTEAFF
TRBV24-1	.	TRBJ1-1	.	TGTGCCACCAGTGATTCCGGACAGTACACTGAAGCTTTCTTT	CATSDSGQYTEAFF
TRBV28	TRBD2	TRBJ2-1	.	TGTGCCAGCAGTTTATTTCGGGGGGCCTACAATGAGCAGTTCTTC	CASSLFRGAYNEQFF
TRBV19	TRBD1	TRBJ1-5	.	TGTGCCAGTAGTATAGCCGGGACAGCCTTCAATCAGCCCCAGCATTTT	CASSIAGTAFNQPQHF
TRBV6-5	.	TRBJ1-1	.	TGTGCCAGCAGTTACGGACAGAAGTACACTGAAGCTTTCTTT	CASSYGQKYTEAFF
TRBV29-1	.	TRBJ1-1	.	TGCAGCGCGATGACGGACCGGGGGTCTGAAGCTTTCTTT	CSAMTDRGSEAFF
TRBV24-1	.	TRBJ2-3	.	TGTGCCACCATGGGGACTAGCACAGATACGCAGTATTTT	CATMGTSTDTQYF
TRBV29-1	.	TRBJ2-1	.	TGCAGCATTACGGGAGATAGTCACTCCTACAATGAGCAGTTCTTC	CSITGDSHSYNEQFF
TRBV7-8	TRBD2	TRBJ2-1	few	TGTGCCAGCAGCTTAGATGGGCTAGCGGGAGGTTCCTACAATGAGCAGTTCTTC	CASSLDGLAGGSYNEQFF
TRBV27	TRBD1	TRBJ1-5	.	TGTGCCAGCAGTCCTGACAGGGGAGATCAGCCCCAGCATTTT	CASSPDRGDQPQHF
TRBV4-1	.	TRBJ1-1	.	TGCGCCAGCAGCCACAGGATGAACACTGAAGCTTTCTTT	CASSHRMNTEAFF
TRBV14	.	TRBJ2-7	.	TGTGCCAGCAGCCAACCGGGGTCCCACGAGCAGTACTTC	CASSQPGSHEQYF
TRBV9	TRBD2	TRBJ2-3	.	TGTGCCAGCAGCGTAGGGGTAGCGGGAGGTAGCACAGATACGCAGTATTTT	CASSVGVAGGSTDTQYF
TRBV30	.	TRBJ1-5	.	TGTGCCTGGTCTTCAGGGGGCAATCAGCCCCAGCATTTT	CAWSSGGNQPQHF
TRBV7-9	TRBD1	TRBJ1-2	.	TGTGCCAGCAGAACCCCCTGGACAGGGCATATTCATGGCTACACCTTC	CASRTPWTGHIHGYTF
TRBV5-8	TRBD1	TRBJ2-1	.	TGTGCCAGCAGCCGGCGCGGACAGGGTTATCGCAATGAGCAGTTCTTC	CASSRRGQGYRNEQFF
TRBV9	.	TRBJ1-2	.	TGTGCCAGCAGCGTAGGAGGCAGTGAGAGGTCTTATGGCTACACCTTC	CASSVGGSERSYGYTF
TRBV7-2	TRBD2	TRBJ2-7	few	TGTGCCAGCAGCCGGAGGACTAGCGGGACTACACACGAGCAGTACTTC	CASSRRTSGTTHEQYF
TRBV5-6	.	TRBJ1-5	.	TGTGCCAGCAGGACCCAGGGGATCAATCAGCCCCAGCATTTT	CASRTQGINQPQHF
TRBV14	.	TRBJ1-5	.	TGTGCCAGCAGCCAAGATAGGCAGGTTGATGGGCCCCAGCATTTT	CASSQDRQVDGPQHF
TRBV30	TRBD2	TRBJ2-3	.	TGTGCCTGGACCCCCCTAGCGGAGACCCGCACAGATACGCAGTATTTT	CAWTPLAETRTDTQYF
TRBV11-2	.	TRBJ2-7	.	TGTGCCAGCAGACTAACCGGGGAGCAGTACTTC	CASRLTGEQYF
TRBV11-2	.	TRBJ1-3	.	TGTGCCAGCAGCTTTACAGGGAAAGGAAACACCATATATTTT	CASSFTGKGNTIYF
TRBV7-2	TRBD2	TRBJ2-7	.	TGTGCCAGCAGCTTAGTCTTAGCGGGAGGTGGGAGCGAGCAGTACTTC	CASSLVLAGGGSEQYF
TRBV5-4	TRBD1	TRBJ1-1	.	TGTGCCAGCAGTCTAACAGGGGGCACTGAAGCTTTCTTT	CASSLTGGTEAFF
TRBV24-1	.	TRBJ1-5	.	TGTGCCACCAGTGAAGGGGGGGTAGGCAATCAGCCCCAGCATTTT	CATSEGGVGNQPQHF
TRBV13	TRBD2	TRBJ2-7	.	TGTGCCAGCAGGGGGGGGAAGGGACTTAACTACGAGCAGTACTTC	CASRGGKGLNYEQYF
TRBV29-1	.	TRBJ1-3	once	TGCAGCGTTTTATCCTCTGGAAACACCATATATTTT	CSVLSSGNTIYF
TRBV19	.	TRBJ1-1	.	TGTGCCAGTGGGCAGGTTGGTCTGAACACTGAAGCTTTCTTT	CASGQVGLNTEAFF
TRBV18	TRBD2	TRBJ2-7	.	TGTGCCAGCTCACCATATAGGGGACTAGTGCCGCTCTCCTACGAGCAGTACTTC	CASSPYRGLVPLSYEQYF
TRBV28	TRBD1	TRBJ2-7	.	TGTGCCAGCAGGCCCGACAGGGCGGTCAACGAGCAGTACTTC	CASRPDRAVNEQYF
TRBV28	TRBD1	TRBJ1-2	.	TGTGCCAGCGACCCCCTTAGGGCAGGGGGCGCGGGAGGCTACACCTTC	CASDPLRAGGAGGYTF
TRBV9	.	TRBJ2-3	.	TGTGCCAGCAGCGTAGGACTAGTCCCTTACACAGATACGCAGTATTTT	CASSVGLVPYTDTQYF
TRBV18	.	TRBJ1-2	.	TGTGCCAGCTCACCACCAACAGCCTCAGCTAACTATGGCTACACCTTC	CASSPPTASANYGYTF
TRBV18	TRBD2	TRBJ2-5	.	TGTGCCAGCTCACCCTCGACTAGCGGGAGTTTCCAAGAGACCCAGTACTTC	CASSPSTSGSFQETQYF
TRBV9	TRBD1	TRBJ1-5	few	TGTGCCAGCAGCGCACAGGGGGCCCTCAATCAGCCCCAGCATTTT	CASSAQGALNQPQHF
TRBV5-4	.	TRBJ2-1	once	TGTGCCAGCAGCTCCCAGGGGGGCACTTCCTCAAGGTCATACAATGAGCAGTTCTTC	CASSSQGGTSSRSYNEQFF
TRBV11-2	TRBD1	TRBJ1-2	few	TGTGCCAGCAGCTTAGAGGGCAGGGGGCGCGGAGGGTATGGCTACACCTTC	CASSLEGRGRGGYGYTF
TRBV19	TRBD1	TRBJ1-1	.	TGTGCCAGTAGTATAGATGTCAGGGGGGATACTGAAGCTTTCTTT	CASSIDVRGDTEAFF
TRBV9	.	TRBJ2-5	few	TGTGCCAGCAGCCCAGCCAGGGGGGTACAAAGAGTGGAAGAGACCCAGTACTTC	CASSPARGVQRVEETQYF
TRBV14	.	TRBJ2-1	.	TGTGCCAGCAGCCAAGATCCAGGGGCCAGCTACAATGAGCAGTTCTTC	CASSQDPGASYNEQFF
TRBV7-8	TRBD2	TRBJ2-3	.	TGTGCCAGCAGCTTAGACTTGATCAGCGGGAGTGTACCAGATACGCAGTATTTT	CASSLDLISGSVPDTQYF
TRBV27	.	TRBJ1-1	.	TGTGCCAGCAGTAAAACAGGGTACACTGAAGCTTTCTTT	CASSKTGYTEAFF
TRBV5-1	TRBD1	TRBJ1-2	.	TGCGCCAGCAGCGAGGACAGGGTCTATGGCTACACCTTC	CASSEDRVYGYTF
TRBV28	.	TRBJ1-5	.	TGTGCCAGCACTAGGGGTGGACAGATTTATAGCAATCAGCCCCAGCATTTT	CASTRGGQIYSNQPQHF